This entry lists 5 T cell receptor beta chains sequenced from one sample in a study of radiation and T cells in renal cell carcinoma. Some clones are missing from TCRdb's copy, which holds only in-frame ones; the method was immunoSEQ multiplex PCR. The table has 120,000 to 150,000 clones, 70% to 90% seen once. The time point here: blood 4 weeks post-SBRT, at nephrectomy. The treatment: 15 Gy SBRT to primary tumor, nephrectomy 4 weeks later. Sequencing was performed on blood, taken from a patient whose treatment included radiotherapy and nephrectomy. The source of these receptors is a woman in her fifties or sixties with renal cell carcinoma.

CDR3 loop: CASSPPGDSNQPQHF. CDR3 nucleotides: TGTGCCAGCAGCCCCCCAGGTGATAGCAATCAGCCCCAGCATTTT. The chain couples TRBV7-2 to TRBJ1-5; D gene unclear. V gave up 5 bases and J gave up 0 bases, with 11 bases separating them. Germline V gene data show CDR1 as SGHTA and CDR2 as FQGNSA. The CDR3 is 15 amino acids.

The gene calls are TRBV6-6 and TRBJ1-5; the D is unclear. The CDR3 is 13 residues long. With 4 bases removed from V and 0 bases from J, the gap between germline ends came to 4 bases. Germline V gene data show CDR1 as MNHNY and CDR2 as SVGAGI (reference sequence). CDR3 sequence: CASSFYSNQPQHF. The CDR3 DNA is TGTGCCAGCAGTTTCTATAGCAATCAGCCCCAGCATTTT.

CDR3 nucleotides: TGTGCCAGCAGAGGGGCTAGCGGAGGCTACGAGCAGTACTTC. It is translated as CASRGASGGYEQYF. The chain links TRBV18 to TRBJ2-7; 7 nucleotides align to TRBD2. CDR1 KGHSH and CDR2 LQKENI come from the germline V gene. V dropped 8 bases and J dropped 3; count of bases not matched to a gene: 10. The CDR3 covers 14 residues.

The chain links TRBV28 to TRBJ1-1; TRBD1 might be the D (5 bases). CDR3 length: 15 residues. Trimming removed 1 base at V and 6 bases at J, with 15 bases between. Per germline, CDR1 MDHEN and CDR2 SYDVKM. CDR3 region: CASSLSANGASEAFF. The CDR3 region has the DNA TGTGCCAGCAGTTTATCGGCTAACGGGGCGTCTGAAGCTTTCTTT.

The chain employs TRBV25-1 and TRBJ2-1, with TRBD2 identical over 14 bases. This CDR3 is built from 16 residues. The V segment lost 2 bases and the J segment 9 bases; nucleotides outside the gene matches: 6. From germline, CDR1 is MGHDK and CDR2 SYGVNS. CDR3 bases: TGTGCCAGCAGTGAAGGCGGGACTAGCGGGAGAGGTGAGCAGTTCTTC. This encodes CASSEGGTSGRGEQFF.